A selection of T cell receptor beta chains follows, all from one sample in a study of cytomegalovirus exposure and HLA in healthy donors. The protocol was immunoSEQ multiplex PCR, while the TCRdb copy is restricted to in-frame clones and leaves out a portion. The table lists under 200,000 clones. What was sequenced was PBMCs. The receptors were gathered from a man aged 25 to 40 in good health and CMV-seronegative. Each CDR3 is given with its conserved first and last residue. The order of the fields is V gene, J gene, D gene, CDR3 protein, CDR3 DNA. A D gene is named only where the DNA matches it firmly.

TRBV7-2	TRBJ2-7	TRBD1	CASSLNTGTGTYEQYF	TGTGCCAGCAGCCTGAACACCGGGACAGGAACCTACGAGCAGTACTTC
TRBV10-1	TRBJ2-1	NA	CASSESGPGVPSSYNEQFF	TGCGCCAGCAGTGAGAGCGGTCCGGGGGTTCCAAGCTCCTACAATGAGCAGTTCTTC
TRBV27	TRBJ2-5	TRBD2	CASSSGRAGETQYF	TGTGCCAGCAGCAGCGGGAGGGCGGGGGAGACCCAGTACTTC
TRBV15	TRBJ2-1	TRBD2	CATSNSGALRINEQFF	TGTGCCACCAGCAACAGCGGGGCCCTCAGGATCAATGAGCAGTTCTTC
TRBV5-6	TRBJ1-1	NA	CASSLINRNTEAFF	TGTGCCAGCAGCTTGATTAATCGGAACACTGAAGCTTTCTTT
TRBV9	TRBJ1-2	TRBD1	CASSTRQGENYGYTF	TGTGCCAGCAGCACTCGACAGGGTGAGAACTATGGCTACACCTTC
TRBV7-8	TRBJ1-5	NA	CASSPNQNQPQHF	TGTGCCAGCAGCCCCAATCAGAATCAGCCCCAGCATTTT
TRBV5-4	TRBJ2-3	TRBD2	CASSLAGELTDTQYF	TGTGCCAGCAGCCTCGCGGGGGAGCTCACAGATACGCAGTATTTT
TRBV5-1	TRBJ1-2	TRBD1	CASSLNSGQGNYGYTF	TGCGCCAGCAGCTTAAACTCGGGACAGGGGAACTATGGCTACACCTTC
TRBV27	TRBJ1-1	TRBD1	CASIDQGVNTEAFF	TGTGCCAGCATCGACCAGGGGGTGAACACTGAAGCTTTCTTT
TRBV5-6	TRBJ2-7	TRBD2	CASSSLAGGRYEQYF	TGTGCCAGCAGCTCCCTAGCGGGAGGGCGCTACGAGCAGTACTTC
TRBV21-1	TRBJ2-3	NA	CAGPSGSTDTQYF	TGTGCCGGGCCTAGCGGAAGCACAGATACGCAGTATTTT
TRBV19	TRBJ2-2	NA	CASRVGSVNTGELFF	TGTGCCAGTAGGGTCGGTTCGGTGAACACCGGGGAGCTGTTTTTT
TRBV5-4	TRBJ1-2	NA	CASSLAGGQDYGYTF	TGTGCCAGCAGCTTGGCCGGGGGGCAGGACTATGGCTACACCTTC
TRBV5-1	TRBJ2-1	NA	CASSRDTFYNEQFF	TGCGCCAGCAGCCGGGACACATTCTACAATGAGCAGTTCTTC
TRBV18	TRBJ1-4	TRBD1	CASSPRRQGGEKLFF	TGTGCCAGCTCACCTCGTCGACAGGGAGGTGAAAAACTGTTTTTT
TRBV7-9	TRBJ1-6	NA	CASSPLSDSPLHF	TGTGCCAGCAGCCCCCTATCGGATTCACCCCTCCACTTT
TRBV5-4	TRBJ2-1	TRBD1	CASSPPPGQYNEQFF	TGTGCCAGCAGCCCGCCCCCGGGACAGTACAATGAGCAGTTCTTC
TRBV7-8	TRBJ2-5	NA	CASSAGDVGLETQYF	TGTGCCAGCAGCGCAGGGGATGTTGGTTTAGAGACCCAGTACTTC
TRBV30	TRBJ2-5	TRBD2	CAWTSGRALGETQYF	TGTGCCTGGACTAGCGGGAGGGCCCTCGGGGAGACCCAGTACTTC